The rows below give T cell receptor beta chains drawn from one sample of a study of human T cells and chemical hapten exposure. TCRdb recomputed calls from the RACE reads with MiXCR, one row per CDR3 protein. The table records 65,000 to 85,000 distinct CDR3 sequences, 10% of them present only once. Sequencing was performed on whole blood, taken in connection with sensitization to the hapten diphenylcyclopropenone (DPC). The receptors originated from a woman aged 50 to 60 with alopecia areata. Some clones in this sample may be carry-over from other donors' samples. Both conserved end residues are part of each CDR3. A D gene is named only where the DNA matches it firmly. For some rows the clone size is stated as once, few or many, or as a class when expanded; others skip it.

size | J | D | V | CDR3 | DNA
few | TRBJ2-4 | NA | TRBV7-2 | CASSIGQNKIQYF | TGTGCCAGCAGCATCGGACAGAATAAAATTCAGTACTTC
NA | TRBJ2-1 | TRBD1 | TRBV10-3 | CAISSQGAGQFF | TGTGCCATCAGTTCACAGGGGGCAGGTCAGTTCTTC
NA | TRBJ2-7 | TRBD1 | TRBV7-2 | CASSPGTALSYEQYF | TGTGCCAGCAGCCCTGGGACAGCCCTTTCCTACGAGCAGTACTTC
NA | TRBJ1-5 | NA | TRBV7-2 | CASSIDRNQPQHF | TGTGCCAGCAGCATAGACCGCAATCAGCCCCAGCATTTT
many | TRBJ1-1 | NA | TRBV10-3 | CAIRDFGTEAFF | TGTGCCATCAGGGACTTTGGTACTGAAGCTTTCTTT
NA | TRBJ1-1 | NA | TRBV7-3 | CASSLMGHLNTEAFF | TGTGCCAGCAGCTTAATGGGGCACCTGAACACTGAAGCTTTCTTT
NA | TRBJ1-5 | TRBD1 | TRBV29-1 | CSARTGADNQPQHF | TGCAGCGCAAGGACAGGGGCCGATAATCAGCCCCAGCATTTT
few | TRBJ2-7 | NA | TRBV19 | CASSSGGAIYEQYF | TGTGCCAGTAGTAGTGGCGGGGCCATCTACGAGCAGTACTTC
many | TRBJ2-1 | NA | TRBV4-3 | CASSYGTKLNEQFF | TGCGCCAGCAGCTACGGGACCAAGCTTAATGAGCAGTTCTTC
NA | TRBJ2-1 | TRBD2 | TRBV29-1 | CSVEGTSGRTYNEQFF | TGCAGCGTCGAGGGGACTAGCGGGAGGACCTACAATGAGCAGTTCTTC
few | TRBJ1-1 | TRBD1 | TRBV10-3 | CAISALQGAAEAFF | TGTGCCATCAGTGCTCTCCAGGGGGCTGCTGAAGCTTTCTTT
few | TRBJ2-4 | NA | TRBV7-9 | CASSSQQGVKNIQYF | TGTGCCAGCAGCTCTCAGCAGGGAGTCAAAAACATTCAGTACTTC
NA | TRBJ2-3 | TRBD2 | TRBV10-3 | CAISELRAGGTDTQYF | TGTGCCATCAGTGAGCTCCGAGCGGGAGGGACAGATACGCAGTATTTT
NA | TRBJ1-2 | NA | TRBV29-1 | CSVEARDSGNYGYTF | TGCAGCGTTGAAGCGCGGGACTCCGGGAACTATGGCTACACCTTC
NA | TRBJ1-6 | TRBD1 | TRBV12-3/TRBV12-4 | CASRGTVGSPLHF | TGTGCCAGCAGAGGGACAGTAGGTTCACCCCTCCACTTT
few | TRBJ2-3 | TRBD2 | TRBV7-2 | CASSLPGRLAAQRTDTQYF | TGTGCCAGCAGCTTACCAGGGCGACTAGCGGCCCAGAGGACAGATACGCAGTATTTT
many | TRBJ2-2 | NA | TRBV5-8 | CASSFQDSRTRELFF | TGTGCCAGCAGCTTTCAGGACTCCCGGACCCGGGAGCTGTTTTTT
NA | TRBJ2-5 | NA | TRBV21-1 | CASSKASQGREETQYF | TGTGCCAGCAGCAAAGCGTCGCAAGGGCGGGAAGAGACCCAGTACTTC
few | TRBJ2-2 | NA | TRBV7-8 | CASRGMRTEAGELFF | TGTGCCAGCAGGGGGATGAGGACGGAGGCCGGGGAGCTGTTTTTT
NA | TRBJ2-1 | NA | TRBV7-2 | CASSLAPSSYNEQFF | TGTGCCAGCAGCTTAGCGCCAAGCTCCTACAATGAGCAGTTCTTC
few | TRBJ2-5 | TRBD2 | TRBV2 | CASSIPGLAGAPETQYF | TGTGCCAGCAGCATTCCGGGACTAGCGGGAGCCCCAGAGACCCAGTACTTC
NA | TRBJ2-3 | TRBD2 | TRBV20-1 | CSARKTSGGGTDTQYF | TGCAGTGCTAGGAAGACTAGCGGAGGGGGGACAGATACGCAGTATTTT
many | TRBJ1-1 | TRBD1 | TRBV6-2/TRBV6-3 | CASSKIPGQGRTEAFF | TGTGCCAGCAGTAAGATTCCGGGACAGGGGCGGACTGAAGCTTTCTTT
NA | TRBJ1-1 | TRBD1 | TRBV12-3/TRBV12-4 | CASTLIGTGTEAFF | TGTGCCAGCACCCTTATCGGGACAGGGACTGAAGCTTTCTTT
few | TRBJ2-7 | NA | TRBV11-2 | CASSISGPSSYEQYF | TGTGCCAGCAGCATAAGCGGGCCGAGCTCCTACGAGCAGTACTTC
few | TRBJ2-7 | NA | TRBV6-2/TRBV6-3 | CASRFAIPIYEQYF | TGTGCCAGCAGATTCGCTATACCCATCTACGAGCAGTACTTC
NA | TRBJ2-7 | NA | TRBV27 | CASSPSLGSNEQYF | TGTGCCAGCAGTCCATCCCTAGGGAGTAACGAGCAGTACTTC
few | TRBJ2-7 | NA | TRBV5-1 | CASSLDGGSTYEQYF | TGCGCCAGCAGCTTGGATGGCGGCTCCACCTACGAGCAGTACTTC
many | TRBJ1-1 | TRBD1 | TRBV7-9 | CASSWRQGNTEAFF | TGTGCCAGCAGCTGGAGACAGGGGAACACTGAAGCTTTCTTT